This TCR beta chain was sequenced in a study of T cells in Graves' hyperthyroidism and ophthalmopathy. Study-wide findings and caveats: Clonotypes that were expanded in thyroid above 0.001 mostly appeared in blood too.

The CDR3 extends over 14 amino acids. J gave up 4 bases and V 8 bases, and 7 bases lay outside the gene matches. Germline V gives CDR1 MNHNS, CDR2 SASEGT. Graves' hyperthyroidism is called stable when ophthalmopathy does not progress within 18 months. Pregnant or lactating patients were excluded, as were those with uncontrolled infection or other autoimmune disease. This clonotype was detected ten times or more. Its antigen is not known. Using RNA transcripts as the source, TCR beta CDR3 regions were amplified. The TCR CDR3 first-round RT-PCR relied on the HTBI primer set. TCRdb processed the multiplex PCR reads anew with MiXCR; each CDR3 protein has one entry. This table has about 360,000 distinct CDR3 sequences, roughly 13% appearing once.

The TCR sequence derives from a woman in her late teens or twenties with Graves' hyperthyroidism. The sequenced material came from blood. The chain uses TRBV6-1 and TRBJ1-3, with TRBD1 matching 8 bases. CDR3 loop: CASSLDRVGNTIYF. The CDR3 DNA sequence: TGTGCCAGCTCCCTGGACAGGGTAGGAAACACCATATATTTT.